This T cell receptor beta chain is from a study of T cell changes during pregnancy in multiple sclerosis (dated by TCRdb to the late 2010s). With regard to the full study: In women with multiple sclerosis, the researchers looked at how the T cell repertoire shifted as pregnancy progressed.

The germline V gene supplies CDR1 MGHRA and CDR2 YSYEKL. Taken from cysteine to phenylalanine, the CDR3 has 14 residues. The only DNA kept is the CDR3, 42 bases in frame from the first base. A distance of 9 bases separates the germline ends of V and J, which lose 2 bases and 2 bases respectively. About this clone: Its recognized antigen is unknown. Within one base of it there is no much larger clone, and no base qualities were kept.

Libraries came from the immunoSEQ multiplex PCR assay. TCRdb took over this immuneACCESS table, retaining in-frame rearrangements with V and J assigned. Such tables are incomplete; in checked studies, under half of the missing clones stem from an unresolved V gene, and the remainder is unexplained. The sample contains approximately 70,000 clones, about 93% of them found a single time. Jointly, the top ten make up around 0.45% of the sample. The rearranged segments are TRBV4-1 and TRBJ1-2; perhaps TRBD1 is the D gene, with 6 bases matching. This sequence originates from a female donor with multiple sclerosis, enrolled in a pregnancy study. The sample was CD4+ T cells from peripheral blood mononuclear cells, taken before pregnancy. CDR3 sequence: CASSQITGNYGYTF. The DNA sequence is TGCGCCAGCAGCCAAATTACAGGGAACTATGGCTACACCTTC.